Given below is one TCR beta chain in context. This clone is regarded as medium-sized (0.01 to 0.1%). There is no known antigen for this receptor. There are no base qualities to consult, and no much larger clone falls within one base. The data derive from a study of graft-versus-host responses after intestinal transplantation (dated by TCRdb to the early 2020s). Looking at the study overall: The transplants that recipients got were multivisceral, liver-intestinal, or isolated intestinal. A peak of at least 4% donor T cells among recipient peripheral blood mononuclear cells was the definition used for donor T cell macrochimerism. Rather than being sequenced by the commercial service, samples from a few later patients were sequenced in-house on an Illumina MiSeq and processed with MiXCR. Bulk TCR-beta CDR3 sequencing was used to track graft-versus-host and host-versus-graft alloreactive T cell clones in the graft, circulation and bone marrow after intestinal transplantation. All recipients received anti-thymocyte globulin induction followed by maintenance tacrolimus and steroids for 3 to 4 years. The cohort enrolled 24 intestinal transplant recipients, one of whom was a retransplant, and a few patients without pretransplant specimens were excluded. Alloreactive clones were identified by sequencing pre-transplant mixed lymphocyte reaction products and comparing them with unstimulated pre-transplant donor and recipient T cells.

What the authors observed across the whole study: GvH clones were found in recipient bone marrow, and some of the GvH clones appeared earlier in ileal mucosa or blood, which is consistent with an intestinal mucosal origin. The relatively low number and heterogeneity of intestinal transplant patients limited the conclusions. Early after transplant, peak levels of circulating GvH clones were found to be associated with declines in HvG clones. High GvH to HvG T cell clonal ratios were observed in the allografts of patients with donor T cell macrochimerism.

Library prep was done by the immunoSEQ multiplex PCR assay. High-throughput TCR-beta CDR3 sequencing of genomic DNA from most patients was performed by Adaptive Biotechnologies. The published analysis was carried out like this. Adaptive's ImmunoSEQ software was the source of the TCR sequencing data for about 20 patients, while a few other patients were processed with MiXCR and VDJtools. Because the origin of CDR3 nucleotide sequences shared between donor and recipient could not be assigned, those sequences were removed. At least 2-fold expansion over unstimulated cells and a minimum CFSE-low frequency of 0.002% (template counts) or 0.001% (read counts) were required for clones to be classified as alloreactive. A clone was considered mappable if detected in the sequenced pre-transplant spleen, lymph node, or MLR CFSE-low populations of the donor or recipient. Cumulative frequency of alloreactive clones was calculated as a percentage of all sequences weighted by copy number. Held by TCRdb, this immuneACCESS table contains in-frame sequences only and omits some clones. Under half of the omission traces to an unresolved V gene where checked; the cause of the rest is unknown. V and J calls and clone size come straight from that table; D and trimming were deduced from the DNA. Within this sample are 14,000 or so clones, with 77% of them counted one time only. 3% to 4.5% of the sample belongs to the ten largest clones.

CDR1 MNHEY and CDR2 SVGAGI were looked up in the germline V gene. V is reduced by 6 bases and J by 6 bases, leaving a spacing of 18 bases between them. The CDR3 spans 14 residues, from the cysteine through the valine. Of the read, only the CDR3 DNA is kept; its 42 bases are in frame from base 1. Dithiothreitol, EDTA incubations and collagenase D digestion were used to isolate intraepithelial and lamina propria lymphocytes from graft specimens. Serial intestinal graft biopsy specimens collected up to 600 days after transplant underwent bulk TCR-beta sequencing. The chain links TRBV6-5 with TRBJ2-7, with TRBD1 tentatively as D gene (5 bases match). Sample: ileum tissue, taken 27 days after intestinal transplant. The clonotype originates from a human patient who received an intestinal transplant, so some T cells may come from the graft donor. The DNA sequence is as follows: TGTGCCAGCAGCCCCTCCCAGGGCTTCGGCGAGCAGTACGTC. This translates into CASSPSQGFGEQYV.